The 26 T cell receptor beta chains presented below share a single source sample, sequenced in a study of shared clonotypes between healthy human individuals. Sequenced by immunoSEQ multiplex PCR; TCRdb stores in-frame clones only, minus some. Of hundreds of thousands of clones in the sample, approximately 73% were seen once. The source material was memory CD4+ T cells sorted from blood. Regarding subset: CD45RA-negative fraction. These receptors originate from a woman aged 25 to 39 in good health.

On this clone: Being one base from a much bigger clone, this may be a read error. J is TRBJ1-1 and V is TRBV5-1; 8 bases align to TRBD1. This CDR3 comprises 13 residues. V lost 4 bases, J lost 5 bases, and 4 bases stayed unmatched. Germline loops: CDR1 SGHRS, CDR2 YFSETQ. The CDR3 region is CASSMGQVTEAFF. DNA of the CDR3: TGCGCCAGCAGCATGGGACAGGTGACTGAAGCTTTCTTT.

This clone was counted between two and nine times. CDR3 sequence: CASSPWDSYEQYF. CDR3 nucleotides: TGTGCCAGCAGTCCCTGGGACAGCTACGAGCAGTACTTC. V gene TRBV6-5 combines with J gene TRBJ2-7; 7 bases match TRBD1. The length of the CDR3 is 13 residues. V was clipped by 5 bases and J by 3 bases; unmatched bases: 4. Germline V CDR1 and CDR2: MNHEY, SVGAGI.

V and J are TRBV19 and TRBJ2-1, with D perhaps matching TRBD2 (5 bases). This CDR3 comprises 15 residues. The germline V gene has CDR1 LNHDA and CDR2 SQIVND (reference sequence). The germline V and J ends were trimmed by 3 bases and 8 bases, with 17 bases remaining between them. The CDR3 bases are TGTGCCAGTAGTATTGGAGGATCTCGGCAGGATGAGCAGTTCTTC. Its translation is CASSIGGSRQDEQFF.

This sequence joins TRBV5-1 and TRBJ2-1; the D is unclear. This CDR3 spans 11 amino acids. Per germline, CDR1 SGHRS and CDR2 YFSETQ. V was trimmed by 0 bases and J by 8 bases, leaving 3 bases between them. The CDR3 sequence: CASSLAHEQFF. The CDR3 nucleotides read TGCGCCAGCAGCTTGGCCCATGAGCAGTTCTTC.

In nucleotides, the CDR3 is TGTGCTAGCGCACAGGGGGTGGGTGAAGCTTTCTTT. It yields the protein CASAQGVGEAFF. This rearrangement joins TRBV12-5 to TRBJ1-1, with 8 bases identical to TRBD1. In germline, CDR1 is LGHNT, CDR2 FRNRAP. Germline trimming cut 9 bases from V and 7 bases from J; bases unmatched to any gene: 7. The CDR3 covers 12 residues.

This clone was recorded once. This CDR3 is CASTTPGQGSYEQYF. The CDR3 nucleotides read TGTGCCAGCACTACACCGGGACAGGGTTCCTACGAGCAGTACTTC. V is TRBV2 and J is TRBJ2-7; 9 bases are shared with TRBD1. This CDR3 is built from 15 residues. Germline V lookup: CDR1 SNHLY, CDR2 FYNNEI. V dropped 7 bases and J dropped 1; count of bases not matched to a gene: 8.

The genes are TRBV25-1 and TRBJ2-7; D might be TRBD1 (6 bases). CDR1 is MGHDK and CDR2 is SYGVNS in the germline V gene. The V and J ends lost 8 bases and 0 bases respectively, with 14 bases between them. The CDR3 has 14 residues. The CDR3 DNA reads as TGTGCCAGCTCATTGGGGGCGAGCTCCTACGAGCAGTACTTC. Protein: CASSLGASSYEQYF.

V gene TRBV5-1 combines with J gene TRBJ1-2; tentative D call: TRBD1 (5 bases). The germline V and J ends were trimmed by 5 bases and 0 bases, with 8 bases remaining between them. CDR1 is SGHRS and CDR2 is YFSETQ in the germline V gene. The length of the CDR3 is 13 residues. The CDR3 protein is CASRGRSNYGYTF. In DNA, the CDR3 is TGCGCCAGCAGGGGACGGTCTAACTATGGCTACACCTTC.

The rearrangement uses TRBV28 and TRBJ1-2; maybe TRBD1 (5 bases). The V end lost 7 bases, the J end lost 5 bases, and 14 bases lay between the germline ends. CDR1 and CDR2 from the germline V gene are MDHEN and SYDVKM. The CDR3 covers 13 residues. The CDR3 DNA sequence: TGTGCCAGCATTTCGGGGGGTGGATATGGCTACACCTTC. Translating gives CASISGGGYGYTF.

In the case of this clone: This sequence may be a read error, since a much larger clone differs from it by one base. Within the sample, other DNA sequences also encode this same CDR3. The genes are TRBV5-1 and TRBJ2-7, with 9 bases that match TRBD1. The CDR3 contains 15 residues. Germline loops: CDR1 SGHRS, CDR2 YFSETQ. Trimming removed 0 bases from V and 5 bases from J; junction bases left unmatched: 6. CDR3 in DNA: TGCGCCAGCAGCTTGGGGGACAGGGACTTCCACGAGCAGTACTTC. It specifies CASSLGDRDFHEQYF. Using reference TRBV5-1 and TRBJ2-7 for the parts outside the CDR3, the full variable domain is KAGVTQTPRYLIKTRGQQVTLSCSPISGHRSVSWYQQTPGQGLQFLFEYFSETQRNKGNFPGRFSGRQFSNSRSEMNVSTLELGDSALYLCASSLGDRDFHEQYFGPGTRLTVT.

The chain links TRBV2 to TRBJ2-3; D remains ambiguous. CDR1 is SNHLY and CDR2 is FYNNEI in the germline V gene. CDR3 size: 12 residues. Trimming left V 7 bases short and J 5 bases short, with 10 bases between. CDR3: CASKGLGDTQYF. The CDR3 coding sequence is TGTGCCAGCAAGGGTCTGGGAGATACGCAGTATTTT. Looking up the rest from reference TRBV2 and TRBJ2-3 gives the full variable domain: EPEVTQTPSHQVTQMGQEVILRCVPISNHLYFYWYRQILGQKVEFLVSFYNNEISEKSEIFDDQFSVERPDGSNFTLKIRSTKLEDSAMYFCASKGLGDTQYFGPGTRLTVL.

As DNA, the CDR3 is TGTGCCAGCAGCTTGGCGGGACAGGGGGCGGGTGAGCAGTTCTTC. This codes for CASSLAGQGAGEQFF. The rearrangement joins TRBV7-9 to TRBJ2-1, with 12 bases fitting TRBD1. The CDR3 runs to 15 residues. Germline CDR1 reads SEHNR; CDR2 reads FQNEAQ (reference sequence). After removal of 3 bases from V and 9 bases from J, the junction contained 6 bases not matched to a gene.

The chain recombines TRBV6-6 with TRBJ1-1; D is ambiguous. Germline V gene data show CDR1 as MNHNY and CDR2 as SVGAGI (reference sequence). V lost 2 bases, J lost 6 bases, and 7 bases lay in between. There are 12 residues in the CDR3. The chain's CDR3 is CASSYPRAEAFF. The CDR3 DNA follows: TGTGCCAGCAGTTACCCCCGGGCTGAAGCTTTCTTT.

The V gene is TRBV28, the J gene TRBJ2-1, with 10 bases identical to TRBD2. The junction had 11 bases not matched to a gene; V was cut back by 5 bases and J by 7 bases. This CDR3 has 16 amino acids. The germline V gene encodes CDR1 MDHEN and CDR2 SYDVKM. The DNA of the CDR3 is TGTGCCAGCAGTACCTATGCTAGCGGGAGATCAAATGAGCAGTTCTTC. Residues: CASSTYASGRSNEQFF.

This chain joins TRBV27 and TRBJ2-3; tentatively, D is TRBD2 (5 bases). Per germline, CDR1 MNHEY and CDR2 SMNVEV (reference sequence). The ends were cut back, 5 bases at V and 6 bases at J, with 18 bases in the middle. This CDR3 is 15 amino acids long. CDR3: CASSPRTRGRDTQYF. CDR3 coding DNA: TGTGCCAGCAGTCCACGAACCCGAGGGCGTGATACGCAGTATTTT.

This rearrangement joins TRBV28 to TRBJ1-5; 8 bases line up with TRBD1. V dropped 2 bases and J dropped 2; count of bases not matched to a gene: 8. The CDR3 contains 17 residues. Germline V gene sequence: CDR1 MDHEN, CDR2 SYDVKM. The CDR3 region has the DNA TGTGCCAGCAGTTTACCAGGGGGCGCCTCTGGCAATCAGCCCCAGCATTTT. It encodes CASSLPGGASGNQPQHF.

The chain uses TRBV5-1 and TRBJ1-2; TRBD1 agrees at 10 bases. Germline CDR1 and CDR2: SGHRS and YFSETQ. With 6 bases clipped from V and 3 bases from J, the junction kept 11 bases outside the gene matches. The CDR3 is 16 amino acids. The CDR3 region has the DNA TGCGCCAGCAAATTGATGACGACAGGGGGCGACTATGGCTACACCTTC. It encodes CASKLMTTGGDYGYTF.

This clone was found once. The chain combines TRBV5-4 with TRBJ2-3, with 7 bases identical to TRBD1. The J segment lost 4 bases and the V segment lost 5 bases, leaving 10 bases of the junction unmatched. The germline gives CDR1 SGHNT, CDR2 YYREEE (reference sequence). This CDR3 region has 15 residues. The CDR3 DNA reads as TGTGCCAGCAGGGGGGCCTGGGACAGACCAGATACGCAGTATTTT. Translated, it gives CASRGAWDRPDTQYF.

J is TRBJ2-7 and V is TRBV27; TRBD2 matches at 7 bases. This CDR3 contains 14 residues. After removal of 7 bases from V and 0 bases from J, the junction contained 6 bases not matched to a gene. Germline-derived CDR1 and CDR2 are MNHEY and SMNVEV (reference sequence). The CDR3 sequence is CASTPGGSSYEQYF. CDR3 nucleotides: TGTGCCAGCACCCCCGGCGGGAGCTCCTACGAGCAGTACTTC.

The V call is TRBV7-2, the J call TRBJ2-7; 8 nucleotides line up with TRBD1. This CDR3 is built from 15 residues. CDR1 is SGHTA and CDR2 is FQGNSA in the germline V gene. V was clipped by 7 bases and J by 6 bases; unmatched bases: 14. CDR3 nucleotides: TGTGCCAGCACCTCCCGTAGGACAGGGCCGGGCGAGCAGTACTTC. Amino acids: CASTSRRTGPGEQYF.

CDR3 nucleotide sequence: TGCAGCGTCGCCGGGCCCCGGGTCTACAATGAGCAGTTCTTC. Its translation is CSVAGPRVYNEQFF. The chain couples TRBV29-1 to TRBJ2-1, with D unresolved. The germline V gene encodes CDR1 SQVTM and CDR2 ANQGSEA. Between the trimmed V and J ends, which lost 6 bases and 3 bases, there was a span of 15 bases. CDR3 length: 14 amino acids.

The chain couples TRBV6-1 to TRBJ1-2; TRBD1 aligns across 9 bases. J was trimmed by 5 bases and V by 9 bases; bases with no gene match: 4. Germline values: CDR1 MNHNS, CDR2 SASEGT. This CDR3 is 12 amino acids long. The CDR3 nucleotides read TGTGCCAGTGGGACAGGGCAGTATGGCTACACCTTC. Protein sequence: CASGTGQYGYTF.

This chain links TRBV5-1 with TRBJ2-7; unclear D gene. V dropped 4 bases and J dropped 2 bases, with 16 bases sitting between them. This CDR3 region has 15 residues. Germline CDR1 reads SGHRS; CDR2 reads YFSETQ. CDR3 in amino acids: CASSPIQARPYEQYF. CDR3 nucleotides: TGCGCCAGCAGCCCTATCCAAGCGCGTCCCTACGAGCAGTACTTC.

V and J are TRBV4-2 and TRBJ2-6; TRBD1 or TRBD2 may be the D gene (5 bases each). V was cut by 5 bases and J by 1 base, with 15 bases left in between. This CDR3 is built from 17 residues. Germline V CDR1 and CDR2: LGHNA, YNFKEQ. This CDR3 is CASSRDESSSGANVLTF. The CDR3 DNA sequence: TGTGCCAGCAGCAGGGACGAGTCCTCTTCTGGGGCCAACGTCCTGACTTTC.

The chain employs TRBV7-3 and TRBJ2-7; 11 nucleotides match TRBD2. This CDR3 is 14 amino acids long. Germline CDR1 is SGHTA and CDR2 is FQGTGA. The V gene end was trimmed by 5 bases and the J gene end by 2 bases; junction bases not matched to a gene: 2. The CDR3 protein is CASSLAGGAYEQYF. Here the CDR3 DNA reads TGTGCCAGCAGCCTAGCGGGAGGCGCCTACGAGCAGTACTTC. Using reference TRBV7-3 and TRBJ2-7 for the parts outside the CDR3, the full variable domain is GAGVSQTPSNKVTEKGKYVELRCDPISGHTALYWYRQSLGQGPEFLIYFQGTGAADDSGLPNDRFFAVRPEGSVSTLKIQRTERGDSAVYLCASSLAGGAYEQYFGPGTRLTVT.

The CDR3 DNA reads as TGTGCCAGCAGTCAAGGGAGTCCCAGCAATCAGCCCCAGCATTTT. Translated: CASSQGSPSNQPQHF. This chain connects TRBV6-1 to TRBJ1-5; D not resolved. V gave up 5 bases and J gave up 1 base, with 12 bases separating them. The CDR3 consists of 15 residues. Germline V gene data show CDR1 as MNHNS and CDR2 as SASEGT.